Listed below are T cell receptor beta chains from one sample, sequenced in a study of blood T cell repertoires in COVID-19. Assay used: immunoSEQ multiplex PCR; TCRdb lists only in-frame clones, some missing. The repertoire holds fewer than 45,000 clones, with 85% as singletons. Sequencing was done on a sample of peripheral blood. The receptors were sampled from a man over 45 with active COVID-19. The CDR3 runs from the conserved cysteine through the conserved F or W. Size is stated for part of the rows, as once, few or many counts, or as a class when the clone is expanded.

V gene	clone size	J gene	CDR3 protein
TRBV27	.	TRBJ2-1	CASSLSGVPYNEQFF
TRBV27	once	TRBJ2-3	CASRGSGTDTQYF
TRBV10-3	once	TRBJ2-4	CAISEWDRGENIQYF
TRBV4-3	.	TRBJ2-1	CASSHLLAGTNNEQFF
TRBV27	.	TRBJ2-5	CASTPGQGGETQYF
TRBV10-3	few	TRBJ1-6	CATAGTPNSPLHF
TRBV11-2	.	TRBJ2-5	CASSHGAGGFQETQYF
TRBV19	.	TRBJ1-5	CASSINPNSNQPQHF
TRBV11-2	.	TRBJ2-3	CASSSLRGPLSRYF
TRBV10-3	.	TRBJ1-1	CAISESNSPQNTEAFF
TRBV5-1	.	TRBJ2-2	CASSVEDRAGELFF
TRBV5-1	.	TRBJ2-7	CASSLRDSSYEQYF
TRBV27	few	TRBJ1-2	CASSSAGSYGYTF
TRBV21-1	few	TRBJ1-1	CASSKVDRCHTEAFF
TRBV5-1	.	TRBJ1-5	CASSLESHLTVSNQPQHF
TRBV5-4	.	TRBJ2-7	CASSLRQGAREQYF
TRBV27	.	TRBJ1-6	CASGPGQGYNSPLHF
TRBV11-2	.	TRBJ2-1	CASSSFGLYNEQFF
TRBV7-9	.	TRBJ2-7	CASSDPGAGEQYF
TRBV2	.	TRBJ2-7	CASSKDSYEQYF
TRBV6-5	.	TRBJ2-1	CASCPGGASYNEQFF
TRBV10-3	.	TRBJ2-1	CAISAGGRGHEQFF
TRBV11-2	.	TRBJ2-7	CASSARDRGTFLSYEQYF
TRBV6-2/TRBV6-3	.	TRBJ2-6	CASSYGRGDSGANVLTF
TRBV4-1	few	TRBJ2-2	CASSVSLAGGSGELFF
TRBV4-1	.	TRBJ1-5	CASSQGTRNQPQHF
TRBV5-6	.	TRBJ2-3	CASSRGARFTDTQYF
TRBV7-9	.	TRBJ1-1	CASSSSDRQNTEAFF
TRBV6-6	.	TRBJ1-2	CASREGGAGYGYTF
TRBV10-1	.	TRBJ2-6	CASSESWRIISGANVLTF
TRBV2	once	TRBJ1-4	CASSLEGGLGEKLFF
TRBV9	.	TRBJ1-3	CASSSRGNSGNTIYF